The subject of this entry is one T cell receptor beta chain. TCRdb analysed the 5' RACE reads with MiXCR anew, one entry per CDR3 protein. The repertoire holds approximately 150,000 distinct CDR3 sequences, with 13% to 15% as singletons. The sample is drawn from a study of T-cell memory formation after mild COVID-19. CDR3 size: 16 residues. V lost 4 bases and J 5 bases, leaving 19 bases between the germline ends. Per germline, CDR1 SGHDT and CDR2 YYEEEE. The material sequenced was PBMCs or a T cell subset sorted from them (not recorded which). The TCR comes from an adult woman who had mild COVID-19 (a few samples of this study predate the infection). Cell type and time point are not known. This chain links TRBV5-6 with TRBJ2-1; perhaps TRBD2 as D (5 bases). In DNA form, the CDR3 reads TGTGCCAGCAGCCCCCTATATGAGCGGTACCACAATGAGCAGTTCTTC. Translated, it gives CASSPLYERYHNEQFF.